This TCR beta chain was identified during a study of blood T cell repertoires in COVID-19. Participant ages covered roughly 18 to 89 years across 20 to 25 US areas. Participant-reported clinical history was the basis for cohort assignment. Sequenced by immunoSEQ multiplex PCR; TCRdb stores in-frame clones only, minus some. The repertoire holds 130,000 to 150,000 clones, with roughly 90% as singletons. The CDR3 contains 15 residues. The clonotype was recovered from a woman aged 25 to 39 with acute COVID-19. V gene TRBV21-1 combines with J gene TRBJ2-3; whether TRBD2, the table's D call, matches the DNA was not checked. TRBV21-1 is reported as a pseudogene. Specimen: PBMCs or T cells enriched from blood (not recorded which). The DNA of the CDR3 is TGTGCCAGCTTAAGCGGCAGCTTTTTAACAGATACGCAGTATTTT. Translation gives CASLSGSFLTDTQYF.